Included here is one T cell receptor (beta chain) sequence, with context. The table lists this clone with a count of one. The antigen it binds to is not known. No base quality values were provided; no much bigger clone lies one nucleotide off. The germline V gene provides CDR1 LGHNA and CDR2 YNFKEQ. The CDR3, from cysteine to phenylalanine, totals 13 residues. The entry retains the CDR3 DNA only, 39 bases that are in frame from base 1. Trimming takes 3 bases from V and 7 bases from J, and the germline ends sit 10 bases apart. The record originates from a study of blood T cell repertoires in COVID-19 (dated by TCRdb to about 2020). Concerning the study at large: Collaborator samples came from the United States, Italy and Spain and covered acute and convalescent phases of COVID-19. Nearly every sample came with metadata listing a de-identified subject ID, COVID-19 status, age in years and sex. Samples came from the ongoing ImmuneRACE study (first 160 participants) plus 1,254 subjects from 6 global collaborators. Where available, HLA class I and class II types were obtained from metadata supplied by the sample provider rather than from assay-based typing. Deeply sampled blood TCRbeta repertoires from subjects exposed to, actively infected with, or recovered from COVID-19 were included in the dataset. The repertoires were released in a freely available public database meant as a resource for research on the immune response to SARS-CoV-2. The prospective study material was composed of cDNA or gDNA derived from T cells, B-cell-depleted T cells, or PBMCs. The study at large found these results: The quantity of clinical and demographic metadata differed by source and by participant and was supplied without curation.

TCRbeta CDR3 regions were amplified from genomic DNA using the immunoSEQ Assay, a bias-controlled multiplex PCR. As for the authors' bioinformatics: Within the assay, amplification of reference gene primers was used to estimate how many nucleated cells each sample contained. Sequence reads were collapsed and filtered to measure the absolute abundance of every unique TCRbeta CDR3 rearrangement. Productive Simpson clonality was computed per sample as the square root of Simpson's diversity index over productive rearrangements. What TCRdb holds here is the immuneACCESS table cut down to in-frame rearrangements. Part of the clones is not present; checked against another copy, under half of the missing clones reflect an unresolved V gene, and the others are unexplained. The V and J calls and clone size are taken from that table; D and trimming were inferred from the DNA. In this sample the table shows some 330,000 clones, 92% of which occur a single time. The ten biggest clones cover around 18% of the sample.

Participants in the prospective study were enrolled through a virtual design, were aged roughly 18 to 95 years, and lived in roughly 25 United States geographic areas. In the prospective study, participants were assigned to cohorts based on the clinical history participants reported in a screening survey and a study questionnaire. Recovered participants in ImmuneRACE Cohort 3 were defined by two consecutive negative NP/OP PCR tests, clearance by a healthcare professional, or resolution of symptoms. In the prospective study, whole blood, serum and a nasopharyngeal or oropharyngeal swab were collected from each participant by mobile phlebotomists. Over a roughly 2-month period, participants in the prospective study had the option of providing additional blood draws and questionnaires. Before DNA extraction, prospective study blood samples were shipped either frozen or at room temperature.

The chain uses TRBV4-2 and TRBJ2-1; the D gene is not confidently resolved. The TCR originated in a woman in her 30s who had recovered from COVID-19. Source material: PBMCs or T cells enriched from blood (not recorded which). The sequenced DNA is TGTGCCAGCAGCCAGCCCCTGACAAATGAGCAGTTCTTC. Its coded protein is CASSQPLTNEQFF.